Each of the 14 T cell receptor beta chains below was sequenced from the same sample in a study of cytomegalovirus exposure and HLA in healthy donors. 13 Jbeta primers and 60 Vbeta primers were used for the PCR. Assay: immunoSEQ multiplex PCR; the TCRdb copy retains only in-frame clones and omits some. The sample holds some 190,000 clones; roughly three quarters are singletons and the top ten take 2% to 2.5%. Sequencing was performed on PBMCs. Source of these receptors: a woman aged 25-40 years in good health and CMV-seropositive.

The chain recombines TRBV9 with TRBJ2-2, with a weak D call TRBD2 (7 bases). Germline loops: CDR1 SGDLS, CDR2 YYNGEE. The ends were cut back, 4 bases at V and 10 bases at J, with 11 bases in the middle. The length of the CDR3 is 12 residues. In DNA, the CDR3 is TGTGCCAGCAGCCGGGGGGCCAAGGAGCTGTTTTTT. Protein: CASSRGAKELFF.

The chain couples TRBV5-8 to TRBJ2-3; TRBD2 might be the D (7 bases). The CDR3 covers 15 residues. Germline CDR1 and CDR2: SGHTS and YDEGEE. Trimming shortened V by 1 base and J by 4 bases, and 13 bases separated the two germline ends. As DNA, the CDR3 is TGTGCCAGCAGCTTGTTCGGCGGGGGCGCAGATACGCAGTATTTT. Its translation is CASSLFGGGADTQYF.

The chain carries TRBV6-5 and TRBJ1-4, with D maybe TRBD1 (5 bases). Germline assignment: CDR1 MNHEY and CDR2 SVGAGI. Deletions cut 2 bases from V and 3 bases from J, with 7 bases between. The CDR3 runs to 14 residues. This CDR3 is CASSYRGPNEKLFF. The CDR3 DNA reads as TGTGCCAGCAGTTACAGGGGCCCTAATGAAAAACTGTTTTTT.

The rearrangement links TRBV5-1 to TRBJ2-5; D is perhaps TRBD1 (6 bases). CDR1 and CDR2 (germline): SGHRS, YFSETQ. Trimming stripped 3 bases from V and 4 bases from J, with 16 bases between. This CDR3 spans 15 amino acids. The CDR3 reads CASSSRGQTRETQYF. DNA for the CDR3: TGCGCCAGCAGCTCAAGGGGACAAACACGAGAGACCCAGTACTTC. The entire variable domain, with the rest obtained from reference TRBV5-1 and TRBJ2-5, is as follows: KAGVTQTPRYLIKTRGQQVTLSCSPISGHRSVSWYQQTPGQGLQFLFEYFSETQRNKGNFPGRFSGRQFSNSRSEMNVSTLELGDSALYLCASSSRGQTRETQYFGPGTRLLVL.

The chain has TRBV7-9 and TRBJ1-6, with TRBD1 identical over 10 bases. CDR3 length equals 16 residues. The J segment lost 8 bases and the V segment lost 3 bases, leaving 7 bases of the junction unmatched. Germline values: CDR1 SEHNR, CDR2 FQNEAQ (reference sequence). In nucleotides, the CDR3 is TGTGCCAGCAGCTTGACAGGGGGCCAAAGAGATTCACCCCTCCACTTT. Translation gives CASSLTGGQRDSPLHF. The full variable domain, in which reference TRBV7-9 and TRBJ1-6 provide the parts outside the CDR3, is DTGVSQNPRHKITKRGQNVTFRCDPISEHNRLYWYRQTLGQGPEFLTYFQNEAQLEKSRLLSDRFSAERPKGSFSTLEIQRTEQGDSAMYLCASSLTGGQRDSPLHFGNGTRLTVT.

This clone was detected only once. This sequence joins TRBV6-1 and TRBJ2-3; possible D gene TRBD1, 5 bases. This CDR3 comprises 13 residues. Germline V CDR1 and CDR2: MNHNS, SASEGT. Trimming took off 5 bases at V and 4 bases at J, with 10 bases between the two ends. The CDR3 DNA follows: TGTGCCAGCAGTAAGACAGCCGCAGATACGCAGTATTTT. Protein: CASSKTAADTQYF.

This clone was observed once. The chain uses TRBV29-1 and TRBJ2-7; D gene ambiguous. This CDR3 is 13 amino acids long. The germline CDR1 and CDR2 sequences are SQVTM and ANQGSEA. V shed 0 bases and J shed 3 bases, with 9 bases lying between them. The CDR3 spells CSVEDSPRYEQYF. The CDR3 coding sequence is TGCAGCGTTGAAGACAGTCCCCGCTACGAGCAGTACTTC.

The V and J genes are TRBV11-2 and TRBJ2-1, with 9 bases fitting TRBD2. The CDR3 totals 14 residues. The germline V gene has CDR1 SGHAT and CDR2 FQNNGV. V lost 3 bases and J lost 13; bases outside the gene matches: 10. The DNA of the CDR3 is TGTGCCAGCAGCTTGATCCTAGCGGGGCTCAAACAGTTCTTC. Translated, it gives CASSLILAGLKQFF.

V gene TRBV5-4 combines with J gene TRBJ1-3; D is unclear. The V end was cut by 2 bases, the J end by 1 base, with 4 bases between. Germline CDR1 is SGHNT and CDR2 is YYREEE (reference sequence). The CDR3 loop spans 13 amino acids. Here the CDR3 reads CASSFRSGNTIYF. The CDR3 DNA sequence: TGTGCCAGCAGCTTCAGGTCTGGAAACACCATATATTTT.

The V and J genes are TRBV4-3 and TRBJ2-3, with TRBD1 matching 10 bases. Germline trimming cut 4 bases from V and 4 bases from J; bases unmatched to any gene: 23. The CDR3 length is 21 residues. Germline V gives CDR1 LGHNA, CDR2 YSLEER. The CDR3 nucleotides are TGCGCCAGCAGCCGGCTTGTGGGCCGGGACAGGGGTATGTATTTTGCAGATACGCAGTATTTT. This encodes CASSRLVGRDRGMYFADTQYF.

The genes are TRBV6-8 and TRBJ2-5, with 7 bases matching TRBD2. Germline CDR1 and CDR2: MNHGY and SAAAGT. V lost 7 bases, J lost 5 bases, and 7 bases stayed unmatched. The CDR3 is 13 amino acids. CDR3 loop: CASTGAGRETQYF. DNA for the CDR3: TGTGCCAGCACTGGAGCGGGGAGGGAGACCCAGTACTTC.

This chain joins TRBV6-1 and TRBJ2-7; maybe TRBD2 (5 bases). V dropped 3 bases and J dropped 2 bases, with 14 bases sitting between them. The length of the CDR3 is 15 residues. Germline loops: CDR1 MNHNS, CDR2 SASEGT. CDR3 sequence (DNA): TGTGCCAGCAGTGAGACTTCCGAGGGTCCCTACGAGCAGTACTTC. Protein: CASSETSEGPYEQYF.

In this sample, this clone turned up a few times. The V call is TRBV28, the J call TRBJ1-6; perhaps TRBD1 as D (5 bases). The CDR3 consists of 14 residues. Germline V lookup: CDR1 MDHEN, CDR2 SYDVKM. Trimming took 8 bases from V and 7 from J, leaving 15 bases between them. The CDR3 sequence: CASWRGSGNSPLHF. The CDR3 DNA reads as TGTGCCAGCTGGAGGGGATCGGGAAATTCACCCCTCCACTTT.

The chain combines TRBV4-3 with TRBJ1-2; no clear D gene. Looked up from germline, CDR1 is LGHNA and CDR2 is YSLEER. This CDR3 region has 14 residues. V lost 0 bases and J 4 bases, leaving 9 bases between the germline ends. The CDR3, as DNA: TGCGCCAGCAGCCAAGAAAGCCAGGCCTATGGCTACACCTTC. It encodes CASSQESQAYGYTF.